These 10 T cell receptor beta chains originate from one sample sequenced in a study of CD8+ T cells in alopecia areata. It was cDNA, reverse transcribed from extracted RNA, that served as the sequencing template. The data were produced by immunoSEQ multiplex PCR, yet TCRdb's version contains in-frame clones alone and is incomplete. The sample shows about 200,000 clones, 56% of them seen only once. Sequencing was carried out using CD8+ T cells sorted from blood. These receptors were obtained from a human donor in good health.

This chain joins TRBV13 and TRBJ2-7; tentatively, D is TRBD1 or TRBD2 (6 bases each). This CDR3 comprises 17 residues. With 4 bases removed from V and 0 bases from J, the gap between germline ends came to 19 bases. Germline V gene sequence: CDR1 PRHDT, CDR2 FYEKMQ (reference sequence). The CDR3 DNA follows: TGTGCCAGCAGCTCGGCCCGAGGGGGGTCAACCTCCTACGAGCAGTACTTC. It codes for CASSSARGGSTSYEQYF.

The V gene is TRBV7-9, the J gene TRBJ1-2; 8 bases line up with TRBD1. Losses at the gene ends were 8 bases for V and 7 bases for J; bases not matched to a gene: 12. CDR1 is SEHNR and CDR2 is FQNEAQ in the germline V gene (reference sequence). CDR3 length: 14 amino acids. CDR3 DNA: TGTGCCAGCTCGCCTCCCGGGACAGGCAGTGGCTACACCTTC. Its translation is CASSPPGTGSGYTF.

The chain couples TRBV29-1 to TRBJ2-3; 9 nucleotides agree with TRBD2. This CDR3 comprises 14 residues. Trimming at V came to 3 bases and at J to 4 bases, leaving 5 bases not matched to a gene. The germline V gene encodes CDR1 SQVTM and CDR2 ANQGSEA. The CDR3 reads CSVDGTSSADTQYF. CDR3 in DNA: TGCAGCGTTGACGGGACTAGCAGCGCAGATACGCAGTATTTT.

This clone was seen more than once but under ten times. The rearrangement links TRBV29-1 to TRBJ2-3, with D perhaps matching TRBD2 (5 bases). V was clipped by 4 bases and J by 11 bases, with 13 bases between them. In germline, CDR1 is SQVTM, CDR2 ANQGSEA. The CDR3 length is 11 residues. CDR3 region: CSVVFREGQYF. CDR3 DNA: TGCAGCGTTGTCTTCCGCGAGGGGCAGTATTTT.

V and J are TRBV13 and TRBJ2-5; maybe TRBD2 (7 bases). The germline V and J ends were trimmed by 10 bases and 9 bases, with 18 bases remaining between them. Germline CDR1 is PRHDT and CDR2 is FYEKMQ (reference sequence). The CDR3 extends over 12 amino acids. The CDR3 nucleotides read TGTGCCACCTTGGGAGCCGGGGGGCCCCAGTACTTC. This translates into CATLGAGGPQYF.

The rearrangement joins TRBV4-1 to TRBJ2-7; TRBD1 matches at 7 bases. This CDR3 contains 16 residues. Per the germline V gene, CDR1 is MGHRA and CDR2 is YSYEKL. Trimming cost V 4 bases and J 1 base; bases outside gene matches: 10. CDR3 sequence: CASSLTPGQSSYEQYF. The CDR3 DNA reads TGCGCCAGCAGCCTCACGCCGGGACAGTCGTCCTACGAGCAGTACTTC.

With respect to this clone: One end of the junction is discordant with germline, which a read error may explain. This sequence joins TRBV7-9 and TRBJ1-2; no firm D call. Germline V CDR1 and CDR2: SEHNR, FQNEAQ (reference sequence). The CDR3 is 13 amino acids. CDR3 sequence reads: CASSLVDRRESLF. The CDR3 nucleotides are TGTGCCAGCAGCTTAGTAGATCGGAGGGAAAGTCTCTTC.

In its sample, this clone was seen many times. The chain is built from TRBV5-1 and TRBJ1-2; TRBD1 agrees at 7 bases. Germline V gene data show CDR1 as SGHRS and CDR2 as YFSETQ. CDR3 length equals 13 residues. J was trimmed by 4 bases and V by 4 bases; bases with no gene match: 4. The CDR3: CASSPGTVYGYTF. CDR3 nucleotides: TGCGCCAGCAGCCCCGGGACAGTCTATGGCTACACCTTC.

The chain links TRBV11-2 to TRBJ2-7; D remains unclear. Germline CDR1 and CDR2: SGHAT and FQNNGV. This CDR3 has 13 residues. V lost 5 bases and J 1 base, leaving 9 bases between the germline ends. In DNA form, the CDR3 reads TGTGCCAGCAGCACGCAGGTTTCCTACGAGCAGTACTTC. Amino acid sequence: CASSTQVSYEQYF.

V is TRBV27 and J is TRBJ1-2, with 8 positions matching TRBD1. The germline gives CDR1 MNHEY, CDR2 SMNVEV (reference sequence). The trim removed 6 bases at V and 4 bases at J, leaving 1 base unmatched. This CDR3 comprises 12 residues. The CDR3 DNA is TGTGCCAGCAGAACAGGGGGCTATGGCTACACCTTC. Protein sequence: CASRTGGYGYTF.